This T cell receptor beta chain was sequenced during a study of T-cell reconstitution after alpha-beta-depleted transplantation in children. The authors prepared the TCRbeta library with unique molecular identifiers. One entry per CDR3 protein results from TCRdb running MiXCR on the PCR reads. The table records some 200,000 distinct CDR3 sequences, approximately 14% of them present only once. This CDR3 contains 14 residues. Trimming pared 0 bases from V and 5 bases from J, leaving 12 bases between. In germline, CDR1 is SGHDT, CDR2 YYEEEE. This clonotype was found many times. The sequencing here drew on PBMCs from the stem cell graft donor, taken from the stem cell graft. The source is a human donor who donated a stem cell graft to a child with acute lymphoblastic leukemia. The V call is TRBV5-6, the J call TRBJ2-7; D uncertain. The CDR3 DNA is TGTGCCAGCAGCTTGGTCCAGAAAAGGAACGAGCAGTACTTC. This sequence encodes CASSLVQKRNEQYF.